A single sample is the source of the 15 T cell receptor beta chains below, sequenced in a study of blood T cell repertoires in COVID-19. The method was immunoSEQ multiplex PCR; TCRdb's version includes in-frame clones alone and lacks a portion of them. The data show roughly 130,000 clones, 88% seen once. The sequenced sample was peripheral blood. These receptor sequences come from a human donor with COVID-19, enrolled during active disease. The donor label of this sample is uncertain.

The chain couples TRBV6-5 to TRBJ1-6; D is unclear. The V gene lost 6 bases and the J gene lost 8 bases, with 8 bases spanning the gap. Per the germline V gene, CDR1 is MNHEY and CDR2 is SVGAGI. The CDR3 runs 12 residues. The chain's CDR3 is CASSQGDSPLHF. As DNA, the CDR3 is TGTGCCAGCAGCCAAGGAGATTCACCCCTCCACTTT.

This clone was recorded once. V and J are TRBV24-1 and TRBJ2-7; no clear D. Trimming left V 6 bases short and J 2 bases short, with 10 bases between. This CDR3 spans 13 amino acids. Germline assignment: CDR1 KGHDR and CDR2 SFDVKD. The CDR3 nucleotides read TGTGCCACCAGTTCAGGTTCCGCCTACGAGCAGTACTTC. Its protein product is CATSSGSAYEQYF.

CDR3 in DNA: TGTGCCAGCAGCTTACGGGACAGGGGCCACTATGGCTACACCTTC. Amino acid sequence: CASSLRDRGHYGYTF. The gene calls are TRBV7-9 and TRBJ1-2; 10 bases match TRBD1. V lost 2 bases, J lost 3 bases, and 3 bases stayed unmatched. Germline V gene lookup returns CDR1 SEHNR and CDR2 FQNEAQ (reference sequence). This CDR3 is 15 amino acids long.

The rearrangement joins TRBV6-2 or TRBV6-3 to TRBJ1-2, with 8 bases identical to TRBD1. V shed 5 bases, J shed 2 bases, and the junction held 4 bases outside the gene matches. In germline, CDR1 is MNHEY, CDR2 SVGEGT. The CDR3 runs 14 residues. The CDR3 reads CASSDRGENYGYTF. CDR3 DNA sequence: TGTGCCAGCAGTGACAGGGGCGAGAACTATGGCTACACCTTC.

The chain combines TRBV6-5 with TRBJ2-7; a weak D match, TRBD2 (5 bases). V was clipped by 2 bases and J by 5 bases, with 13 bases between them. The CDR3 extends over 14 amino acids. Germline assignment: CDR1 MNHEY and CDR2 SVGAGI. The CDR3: CASSYGTRSHEQYF. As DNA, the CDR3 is TGTGCCAGCAGTTACGGTACTAGATCCCACGAGCAGTACTTC.

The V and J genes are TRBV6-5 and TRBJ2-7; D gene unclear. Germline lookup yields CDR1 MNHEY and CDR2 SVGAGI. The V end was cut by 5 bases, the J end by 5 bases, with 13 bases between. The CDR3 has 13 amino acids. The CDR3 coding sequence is TGTGCCAGCAGTCCTACTTATGAGGACGAGCAGTACTTC. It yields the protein CASSPTYEDEQYF.

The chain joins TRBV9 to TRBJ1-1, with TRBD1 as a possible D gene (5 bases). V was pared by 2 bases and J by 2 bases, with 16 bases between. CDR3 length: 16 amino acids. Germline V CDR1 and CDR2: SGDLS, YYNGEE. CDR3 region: CASSVAQASVNTEAFF. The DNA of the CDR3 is TGTGCCAGCAGCGTTGCACAGGCCAGCGTTAACACTGAAGCTTTCTTT. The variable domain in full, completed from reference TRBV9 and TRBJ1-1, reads DSGVTQTPKHLITATGQRVTLRCSPRSGDLSVYWYQQSLDQGLQFLIQYYNGEERAKGNILERFSAQQFPDLHSELNLSSLELGDSALYFCASSVAQASVNTEAFFGQGTRLTVV.

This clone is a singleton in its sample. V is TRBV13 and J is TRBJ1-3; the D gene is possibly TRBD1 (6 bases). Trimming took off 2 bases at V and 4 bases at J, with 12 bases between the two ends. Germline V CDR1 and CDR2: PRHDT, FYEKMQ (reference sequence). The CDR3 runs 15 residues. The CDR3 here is CASSLPGTSGNTIYF. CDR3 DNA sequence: TGTGCCAGCAGCTTACCCGGGACAAGCGGAAACACCATATATTTT.

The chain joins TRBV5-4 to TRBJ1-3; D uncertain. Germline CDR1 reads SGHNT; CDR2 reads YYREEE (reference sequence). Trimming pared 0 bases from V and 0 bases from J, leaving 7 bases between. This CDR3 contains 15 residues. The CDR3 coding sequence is TGTGCCAGCAGCTTGGTAGGAGCCTCTGGAAACACCATATATTTT. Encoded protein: CASSLVGASGNTIYF.

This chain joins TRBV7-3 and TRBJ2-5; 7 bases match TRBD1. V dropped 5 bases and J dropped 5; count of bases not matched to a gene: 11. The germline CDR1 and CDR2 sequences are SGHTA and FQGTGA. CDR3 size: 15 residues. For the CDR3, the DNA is TGTGCCAGCAGCGCAACAGGGGCCGACGGGGAGACCCAGTACTTC. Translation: CASSATGADGETQYF.

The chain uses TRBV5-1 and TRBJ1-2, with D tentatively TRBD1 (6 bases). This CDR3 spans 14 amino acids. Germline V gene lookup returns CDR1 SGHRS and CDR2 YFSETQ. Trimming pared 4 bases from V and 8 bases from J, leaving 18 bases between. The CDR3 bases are TGCGCCAGCAGCCGGGGGGCTGGGAAGTACGGCTACACCTTC. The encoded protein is CASSRGAGKYGYTF.

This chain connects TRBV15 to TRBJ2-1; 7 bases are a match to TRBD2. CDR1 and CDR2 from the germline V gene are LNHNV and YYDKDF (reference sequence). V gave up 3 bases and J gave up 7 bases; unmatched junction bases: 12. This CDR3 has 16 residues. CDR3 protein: CATSSAYGGEVNEQFF. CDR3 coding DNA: TGTGCCACCAGCAGTGCCTATGGGGGGGAGGTGAATGAGCAGTTCTTC.

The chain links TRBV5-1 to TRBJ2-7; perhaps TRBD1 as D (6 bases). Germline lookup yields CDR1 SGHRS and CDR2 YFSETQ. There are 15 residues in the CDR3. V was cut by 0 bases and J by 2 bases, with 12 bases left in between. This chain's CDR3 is CASSLVGTPTYEQYF. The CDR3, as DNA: TGCGCCAGCAGCTTGGTCGGGACACCCACCTACGAGCAGTACTTC.

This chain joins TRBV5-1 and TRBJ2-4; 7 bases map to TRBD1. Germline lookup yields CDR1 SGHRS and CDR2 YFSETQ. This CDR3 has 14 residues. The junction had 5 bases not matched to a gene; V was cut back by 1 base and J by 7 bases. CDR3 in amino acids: CASSLWGTDNIQYF. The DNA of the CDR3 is TGCGCCAGCAGCTTGTGGGGGACAGATAACATTCAGTACTTC.

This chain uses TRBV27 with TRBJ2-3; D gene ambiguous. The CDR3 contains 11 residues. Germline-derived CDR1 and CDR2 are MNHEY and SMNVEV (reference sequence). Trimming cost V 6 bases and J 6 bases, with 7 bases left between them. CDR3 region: CASSHRDTQYF. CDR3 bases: TGTGCCAGCAGCCACCGGGATACGCAGTATTTT.